This entry features one TCR beta chain sequence. The antigen remains undetermined. This sample is part of a study of T cell responses to AZD1222 COVID-19 vaccine. This table comes from immunoSEQ multiplex PCR, and its TCRdb copy is limited to in-frame clones, with some not included. This sample has approximately 150,000 clones, with approximately 90% found just once. Points from the study as a whole: Mostly white British, mostly female donors; authors suggested clonal diversity may be underestimated. Repertoires were collected only later (after the peak T cell response had occurred).

The sequencing used peripheral blood, collected 28 days after the second dose of the MenACWY control vaccine. This TCR derives from an adult who received the MenACWY meningococcal vaccine as a control.

In nucleotides, the CDR3 is TGTGCCAGCAACTCCGGGCCTGGAAACACCATATATTTT. Translated, it gives CASNSGPGNTIYF. The chain combines TRBV12-3 or TRBV12-4 with TRBJ1-3; D remains ambiguous. The CDR3 sequence is 13 residues long. V lost 7 bases, J lost 2 bases, and 9 bases lay in between.